A single T cell receptor beta chain is shown here with its context. What this receptor recognizes is not known. Base qualities are not recorded, but no much larger clone differs from it by a single base. This sample was included in a study of blood T cell repertoires in COVID-19 (dated by TCRdb to the early 2020s). In terms of the full investigation: Collaborator samples came from the United States, Italy and Spain and covered acute and convalescent phases of COVID-19. Sample metadata almost always included a de-identified subject ID, COVID-19 status, age in years and sex. The repertoires were released in a freely available public database intended as a resource for research on the immune response to SARS-CoV-2. The material from the prospective study consisted of cDNA or gDNA derived from T cells, B-cell-depleted T cells, or PBMCs. Where available, HLA class I and class II types were taken from metadata supplied by the sample provider and were not determined by assay-based typing. Deeply sampled blood TCRbeta repertoires from subjects exposed to, actively infected with, or recovered from COVID-19 were included in the dataset. Samples came from the ongoing ImmuneRACE study (first 160 participants) plus 1,254 subjects from 6 global collaborators.

The cysteine opens and the phenylalanine closes a CDR3 of 13 amino acids. The read is trimmed to its CDR3 DNA, 39 bases read in frame from base 1. At the junction V is shortened by 0 bases and J by 7 bases, with 9 bases in between. Looking up the germline V gene yields CDR1 MNHNS and CDR2 SASEGT. Whole blood was collected in K2EDTA tubes by collaborating institutions according to the institutions' own protocols. Collaborator samples were shipped for TCRbeta analysis as frozen whole blood, isolated PBMCs, or DNA extracted from either sample type. TCRbeta CDR3 regions were amplified from genomic DNA using the immunoSEQ Assay, a bias-controlled multiplex PCR. The authors' pipeline ran thus. Nucleated cell counts per sample were estimated from amplification of reference gene primers within the assay. To quantify the absolute abundance of each unique TCRbeta CDR3 rearrangement, sequence reads were collapsed and filtered. Productive Simpson clonality was computed per sample as the square root of Simpson's diversity index over productive rearrangements. Not all clones reach the TCRdb copy of this immuneACCESS table, which keeps in-frame sequences only. Checked studies attribute under half of the gap to unresolved V genes and leave the rest unexplained. The V and J calls and clone size are taken from that table; D and trimming were inferred from the DNA. This sample comprises approximately 260,000 clones, about nine tenths of them detected only once. The ten largest account for 3% to 4.5% of the sample.

Beyond this particular receptor, the publication reports: How much clinical and demographic metadata was included differed by source and by participant, and the metadata was provided uncurated.

The chain couples TRBV6-1 to TRBJ1-2, with TRBD1 as a weak D call on 5 bases. Input material: peripheral blood. This TCR derives from a woman between 40 and 55 years old with acute or convalescent COVID-19. The CDR3 here reads CASSEAEGLGYTF. The DNA sequence is given as TGTGCCAGCAGTGAAGCGGAGGGGCTTGGCTACACCTTC.